This T cell receptor (beta chain) was recorded in a study of identifying expanded T cells in peripheral blood. Study-wide results and limits: Technical replicates showed about 1.2 changed clones; approximately two weeks about 16; four weeks 19.

CDR1 is MDHEN and CDR2 is SYDVKM in the germline V gene. The CDR3 has 13 residues. Method: immunoSEQ multiplex PCR; TCRdb's copy keeps in-frame clones and lacks some. The sample yields roughly 100,000 clones, about 87% seen once. With respect to this clone: The target antigen is unknown. At one boundary the junction diverges from the germline segment, which might be a read error.

Specimen: blood. The chain combines TRBV28 with TRBJ2-7, with a tentative D call TRBD1 (8 bases). This TCR came from a person aged 18 to 70 in good health. The CDR3 reads CASSFQDRGGQHF. Written as DNA, the CDR3 is TGTGCCAGCAGTTTCCAAGACAGGGGAGGGCAGCACTTC.